This TCR beta chain was recorded in a study of blood T cell repertoires in COVID-19. Study-wide context: From the United States, Italy and Spain came samples of acute and convalescent COVID-19.

CDR3 length: 12 amino acids. The V and J ends lost 2 bases and 6 bases respectively, with 7 bases between them. Looked up from germline, CDR1 is SGHTA and CDR2 is FQGNSA. Generated by immunoSEQ multiplex PCR, the TCRdb table keeps only in-frame clones and is missing some. This sample has approximately 200,000 clones, with more than 65% found just once. This clonotype originated in a woman aged 25 to 39 who had recovered from COVID-19. Sequenced sample: peripheral blood. The J gene is TRBJ1-1, the V gene TRBV7-2, with D possibly TRBD1 on 5 matching bases. CDR3 in DNA: TGTGCCAGCAGCTTAACGGGGGCTGAAGCTTTCTTT. The encoded protein is CASSLTGAEAFF.